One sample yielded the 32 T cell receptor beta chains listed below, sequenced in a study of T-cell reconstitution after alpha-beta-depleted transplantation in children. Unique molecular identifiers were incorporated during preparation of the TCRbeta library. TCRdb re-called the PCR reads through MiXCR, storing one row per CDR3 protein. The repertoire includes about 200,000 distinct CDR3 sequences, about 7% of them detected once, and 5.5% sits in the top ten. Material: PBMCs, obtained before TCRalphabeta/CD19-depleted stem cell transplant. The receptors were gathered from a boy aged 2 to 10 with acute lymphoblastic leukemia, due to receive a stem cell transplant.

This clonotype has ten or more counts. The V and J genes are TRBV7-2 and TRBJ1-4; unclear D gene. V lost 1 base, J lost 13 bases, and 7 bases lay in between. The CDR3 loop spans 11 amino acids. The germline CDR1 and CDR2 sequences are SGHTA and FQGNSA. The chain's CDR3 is CASSLGTGLFF. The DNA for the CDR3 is TGTGCCAGCAGCTTAGGGACGGGACTGTTTTTT.

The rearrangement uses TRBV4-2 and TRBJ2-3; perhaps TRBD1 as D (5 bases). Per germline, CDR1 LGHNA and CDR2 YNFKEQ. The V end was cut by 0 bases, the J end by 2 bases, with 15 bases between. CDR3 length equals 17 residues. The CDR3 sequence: CASSQEGLPPYTDTQYF. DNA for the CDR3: TGTGCCAGCAGCCAAGAGGGGCTTCCACCCTACACAGATACGCAGTATTTT.

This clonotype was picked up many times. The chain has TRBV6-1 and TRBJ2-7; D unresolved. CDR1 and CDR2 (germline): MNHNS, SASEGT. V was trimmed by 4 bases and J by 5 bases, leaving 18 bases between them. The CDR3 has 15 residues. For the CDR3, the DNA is TGTGCCAGCAGTGCTCAATCCAATTCTATCGACGAGCAGTACTTC. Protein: CASSAQSNSIDEQYF.

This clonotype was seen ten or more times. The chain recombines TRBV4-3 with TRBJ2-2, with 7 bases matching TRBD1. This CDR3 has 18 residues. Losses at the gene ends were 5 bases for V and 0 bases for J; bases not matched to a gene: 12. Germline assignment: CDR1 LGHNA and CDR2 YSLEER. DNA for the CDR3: TGCGCCAGCAGCATACGTTGGGCCGGGACAGCGAACACCGGGGAGCTGTTTTTT. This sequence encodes CASSIRWAGTANTGELFF.

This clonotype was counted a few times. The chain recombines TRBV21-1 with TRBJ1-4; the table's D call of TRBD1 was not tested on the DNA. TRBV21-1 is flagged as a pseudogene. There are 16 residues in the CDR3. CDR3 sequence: CASSNRDRAVKEKLFF. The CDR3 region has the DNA TGTGCCAGCAGCAACCGGGACAGGGCCGTAAAGGAAAAACTGTTTTTT.

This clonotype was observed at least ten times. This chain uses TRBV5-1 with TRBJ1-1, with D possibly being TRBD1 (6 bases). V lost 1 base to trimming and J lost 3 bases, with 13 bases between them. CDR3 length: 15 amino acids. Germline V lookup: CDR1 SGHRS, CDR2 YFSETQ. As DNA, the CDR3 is TGCGCCAGCAGCTTGAGGGGGGGCGCGGACACTGAAGCTTTCTTT. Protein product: CASSLRGGADTEAFF.

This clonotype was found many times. The CDR3, as DNA: TGTGCCACCAGCAGCTATGGGAGTGGAAGCTCCTACAATGAGCAGTTCTTC. Translating gives CATSSYGSGSSYNEQFF. This chain connects TRBV15 to TRBJ2-1; the D gene is possibly TRBD2 (5 bases). The ends were cut back, 3 bases at V and 0 bases at J, with 15 bases in the middle. Per the germline V gene, CDR1 is LNHNV and CDR2 is YYDKDF (reference sequence). CDR3 length equals 17 residues.

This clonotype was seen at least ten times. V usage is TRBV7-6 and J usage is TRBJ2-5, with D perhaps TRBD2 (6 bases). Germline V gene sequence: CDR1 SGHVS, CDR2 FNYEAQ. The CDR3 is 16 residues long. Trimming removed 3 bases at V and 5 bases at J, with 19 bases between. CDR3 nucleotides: TGTGCCAGCAGCTTTGGCTCGGGGGAGTTTTTGGAGACCCAGTACTTC. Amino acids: CASSFGSGEFLETQYF.

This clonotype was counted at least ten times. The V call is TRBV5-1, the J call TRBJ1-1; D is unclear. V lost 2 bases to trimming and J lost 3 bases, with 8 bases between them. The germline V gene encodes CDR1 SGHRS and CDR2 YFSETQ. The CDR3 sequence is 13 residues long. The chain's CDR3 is CASSFKADTEAFF. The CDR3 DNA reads TGCGCCAGCAGCTTCAAGGCGGACACTGAAGCTTTCTTT.

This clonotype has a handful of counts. CDR3 sequence (DNA): TGTGCCAGCAGCTTATGGGGGACAGGGAAGTATTTT. This gives the protein CASSLWGTGKYF. This chain connects TRBV12-3 or TRBV12-4 to TRBJ2-3; 9 bases are a match to TRBD1. The V and J ends lost 6 bases and 13 bases, in that order; junction bases with no gene match: 8. This CDR3 spans 12 amino acids.

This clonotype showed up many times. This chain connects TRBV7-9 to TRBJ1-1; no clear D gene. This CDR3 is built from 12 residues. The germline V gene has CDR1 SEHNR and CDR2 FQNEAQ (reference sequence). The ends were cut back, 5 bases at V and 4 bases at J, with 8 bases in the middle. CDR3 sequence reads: CASSTGTTEAFF. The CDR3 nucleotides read TGTGCCAGCAGCACGGGAACCACTGAAGCTTTCTTT.

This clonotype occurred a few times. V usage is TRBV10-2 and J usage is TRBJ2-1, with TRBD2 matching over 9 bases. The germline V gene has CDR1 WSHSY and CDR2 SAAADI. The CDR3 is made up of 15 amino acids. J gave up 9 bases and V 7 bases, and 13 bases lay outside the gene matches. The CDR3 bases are TGCGCCAGCACGGTGACGGCGGGAGGGCCGGGTGAGCAGTTCTTC. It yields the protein CASTVTAGGPGEQFF.

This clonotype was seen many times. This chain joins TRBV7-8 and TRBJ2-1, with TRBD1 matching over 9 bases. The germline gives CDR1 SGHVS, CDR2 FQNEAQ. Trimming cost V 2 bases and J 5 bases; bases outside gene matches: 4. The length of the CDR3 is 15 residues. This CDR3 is CASSLTGGLNNEQFF. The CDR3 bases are TGTGCCAGCAGCTTAACAGGGGGCCTTAACAATGAGCAGTTCTTC.

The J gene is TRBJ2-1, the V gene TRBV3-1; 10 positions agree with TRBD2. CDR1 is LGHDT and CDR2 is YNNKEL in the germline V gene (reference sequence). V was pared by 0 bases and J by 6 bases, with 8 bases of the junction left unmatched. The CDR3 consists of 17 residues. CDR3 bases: TGTGCCAGCAGCCAAGAACTCCTTAGCGGGGGGCTCAATGAGCAGTTCTTC. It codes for CASSQELLSGGLNEQFF.

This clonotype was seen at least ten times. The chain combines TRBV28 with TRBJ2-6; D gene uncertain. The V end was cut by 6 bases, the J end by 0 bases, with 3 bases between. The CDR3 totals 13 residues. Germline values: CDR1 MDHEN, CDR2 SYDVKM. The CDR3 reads CASRFSGANVLTF. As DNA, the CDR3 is TGTGCCAGCAGGTTCTCTGGGGCCAACGTCCTGACTTTC.

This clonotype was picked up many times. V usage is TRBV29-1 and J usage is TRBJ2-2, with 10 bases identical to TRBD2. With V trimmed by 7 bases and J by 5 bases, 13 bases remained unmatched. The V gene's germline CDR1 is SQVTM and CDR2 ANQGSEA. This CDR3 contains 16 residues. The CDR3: CSAYLAGVGLTGELFF. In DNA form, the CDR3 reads TGCAGCGCCTACCTAGCGGGGGTCGGTCTTACCGGGGAGCTGTTTTTT.

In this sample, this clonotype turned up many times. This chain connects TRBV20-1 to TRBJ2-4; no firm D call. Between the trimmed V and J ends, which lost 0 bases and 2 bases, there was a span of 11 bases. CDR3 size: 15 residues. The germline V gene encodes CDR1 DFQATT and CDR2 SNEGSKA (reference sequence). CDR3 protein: CSARDGVKTKNIQYF. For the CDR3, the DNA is TGCAGTGCTAGAGATGGGGTAAAGACCAAAAACATTCAGTACTTC.

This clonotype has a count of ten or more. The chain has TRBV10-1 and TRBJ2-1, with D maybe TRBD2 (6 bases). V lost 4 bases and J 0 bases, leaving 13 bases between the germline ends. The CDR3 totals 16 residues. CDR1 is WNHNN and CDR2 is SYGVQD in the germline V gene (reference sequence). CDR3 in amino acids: CASSGIPGLSYNEQFF. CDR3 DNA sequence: TGCGCCAGCAGTGGGATACCGGGACTCTCCTACAATGAGCAGTTCTTC.

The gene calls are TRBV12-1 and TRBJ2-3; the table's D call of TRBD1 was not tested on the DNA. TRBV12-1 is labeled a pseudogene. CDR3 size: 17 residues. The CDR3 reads CAISRGGGCLTTDTQYF. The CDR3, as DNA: TGTGCCATCAGCCGTGGGGGCGGGTGCCTTACCACAGATACGCAGTATTTT.

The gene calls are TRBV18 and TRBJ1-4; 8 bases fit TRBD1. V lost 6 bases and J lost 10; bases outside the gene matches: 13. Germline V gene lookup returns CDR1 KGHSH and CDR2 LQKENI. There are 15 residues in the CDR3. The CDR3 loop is CASSPGTGRPGKLFF. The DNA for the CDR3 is TGTGCCAGCTCTCCCGGGACAGGACGGCCGGGAAAACTGTTTTTT.

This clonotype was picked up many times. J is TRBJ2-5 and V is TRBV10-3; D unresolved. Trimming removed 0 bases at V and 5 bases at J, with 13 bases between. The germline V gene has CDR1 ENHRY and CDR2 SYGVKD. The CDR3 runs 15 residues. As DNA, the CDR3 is TGTGCCATCAGTGAGTCTACGGGTCTCGGGGAGACCCAGTACTTC. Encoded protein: CAISESTGLGETQYF.

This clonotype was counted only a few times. CDR3 protein: CASSLGRGGRMPPNYGYTF. For the CDR3, the DNA is TGTGCCAGCAGCTTAGGCCGTGGAGGCAGGATGCCCCCTAACTATGGCTACACCTTC. This rearrangement joins TRBV11-2 to TRBJ1-2; unclear D gene. CDR1 and CDR2 (germline): SGHAT, FQNNGV. Trimming took off 1 base at V and 0 bases at J, with 21 bases between the two ends. CDR3 length: 19 residues. The full variable domain, rest sourced from reference TRBV11-2 and TRBJ1-2, is EAGVAQSPRYKIIEKRQSVAFWCNPISGHATLYWYQQILGQGPKLLIQFQNNGVVDDSQLPKDRFSAERLKGVDSTLKIQPAKLEDSAVYLCASSLGRGGRMPPNYGYTFGSGTRLTVV.

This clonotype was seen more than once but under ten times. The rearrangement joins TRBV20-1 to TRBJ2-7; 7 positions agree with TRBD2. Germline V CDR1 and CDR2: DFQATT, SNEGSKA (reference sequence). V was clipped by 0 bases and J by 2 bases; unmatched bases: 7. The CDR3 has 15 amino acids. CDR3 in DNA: TGCAGTGCTAGAGATCGGGGGGTGAAGACCTACGAGCAGTACTTC. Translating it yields CSARDRGVKTYEQYF.

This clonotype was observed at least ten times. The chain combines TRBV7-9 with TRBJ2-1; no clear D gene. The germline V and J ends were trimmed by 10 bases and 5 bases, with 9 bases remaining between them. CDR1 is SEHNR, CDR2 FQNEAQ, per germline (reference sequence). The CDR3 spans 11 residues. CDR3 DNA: TGTGCCACCCGTGGAGACAATGAGCAGTTCTTC. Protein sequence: CATRGDNEQFF.

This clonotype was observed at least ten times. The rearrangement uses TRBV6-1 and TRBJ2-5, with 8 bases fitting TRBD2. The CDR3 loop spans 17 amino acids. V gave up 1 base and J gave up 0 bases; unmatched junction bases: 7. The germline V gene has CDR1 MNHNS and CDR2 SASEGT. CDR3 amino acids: CASSEGVGLAYQETQYF. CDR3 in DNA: TGTGCCAGCAGTGAAGGGGTCGGACTAGCCTACCAAGAGACCCAGTACTTC.

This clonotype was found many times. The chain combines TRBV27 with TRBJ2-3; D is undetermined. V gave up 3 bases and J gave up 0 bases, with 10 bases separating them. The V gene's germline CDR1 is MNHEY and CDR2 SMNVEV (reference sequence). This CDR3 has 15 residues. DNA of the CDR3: TGTGCCAGCAGTTTCGGAGCATCTAGCACAGATACGCAGTATTTT. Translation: CASSFGASSTDTQYF.

In DNA form, the CDR3 reads TGCGCCAGCAGCCAAGATTCGGTCGCGGGGAACTATGGCTACACCTTC. Its protein product is CASSQDSVAGNYGYTF. The J gene is TRBJ1-2, the V gene TRBV4-3; unclear D gene. The V and J ends lost 0 bases and 2 bases respectively, with 13 bases between them. CDR3 size: 16 residues. The germline gives CDR1 LGHNA, CDR2 YSLEER.

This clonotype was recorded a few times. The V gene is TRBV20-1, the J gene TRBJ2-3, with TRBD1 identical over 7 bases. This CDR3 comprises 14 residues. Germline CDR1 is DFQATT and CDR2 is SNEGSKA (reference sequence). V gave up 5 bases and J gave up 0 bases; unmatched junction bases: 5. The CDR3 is CSAPTGSSTDTQYF. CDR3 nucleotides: TGCAGTGCTCCGACAGGGTCTAGCACAGATACGCAGTATTTT.

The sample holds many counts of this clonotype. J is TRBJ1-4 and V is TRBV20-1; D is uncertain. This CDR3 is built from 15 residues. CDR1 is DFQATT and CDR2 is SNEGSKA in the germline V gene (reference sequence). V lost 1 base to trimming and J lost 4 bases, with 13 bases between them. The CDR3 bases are TGCAGTGCTAGAGTGGCGAACTCTTATAATGAAAAACTGTTTTTT. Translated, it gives CSARVANSYNEKLFF.

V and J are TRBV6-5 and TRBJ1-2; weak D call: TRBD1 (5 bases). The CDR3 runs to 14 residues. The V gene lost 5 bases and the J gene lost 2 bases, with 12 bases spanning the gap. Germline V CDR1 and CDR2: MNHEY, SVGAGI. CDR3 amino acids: CASSPDWGNYGYTF. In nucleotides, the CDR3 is TGTGCCAGCAGTCCGGACTGGGGGAACTATGGCTACACCTTC.

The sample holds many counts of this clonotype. The CDR3 bases are TGCGCCAGCAGCTTTGGACAGTACAATGAGCAGTTCTTC. Its translation: CASSFGQYNEQFF. The chain employs TRBV5-1 and TRBJ2-1; TRBD1 is a possible D gene (6 bases). The CDR3 totals 13 residues. Trimming pared 2 bases from V and 4 bases from J, leaving 7 bases between. In germline, CDR1 is SGHRS, CDR2 YFSETQ.

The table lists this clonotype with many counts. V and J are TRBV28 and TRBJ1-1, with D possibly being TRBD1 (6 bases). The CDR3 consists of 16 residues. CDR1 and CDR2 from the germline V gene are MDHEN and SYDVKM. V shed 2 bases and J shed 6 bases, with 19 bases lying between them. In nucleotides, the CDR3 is TGTGCCAGCAGTTTACCTTCGGGGGCGGAGGGTCCTGAAGCTTTCTTT. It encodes CASSLPSGAEGPEAFF. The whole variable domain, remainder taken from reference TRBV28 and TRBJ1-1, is DVKVTQSSRYLVKRTGEKVFLECVQDMDHENMFWYRQDPGLGLRLIYFSYDVKMKEKGDIPEGYSVSREKKERFSLILESASTNQTSMYLCASSLPSGAEGPEAFFGQGTRLTVV.